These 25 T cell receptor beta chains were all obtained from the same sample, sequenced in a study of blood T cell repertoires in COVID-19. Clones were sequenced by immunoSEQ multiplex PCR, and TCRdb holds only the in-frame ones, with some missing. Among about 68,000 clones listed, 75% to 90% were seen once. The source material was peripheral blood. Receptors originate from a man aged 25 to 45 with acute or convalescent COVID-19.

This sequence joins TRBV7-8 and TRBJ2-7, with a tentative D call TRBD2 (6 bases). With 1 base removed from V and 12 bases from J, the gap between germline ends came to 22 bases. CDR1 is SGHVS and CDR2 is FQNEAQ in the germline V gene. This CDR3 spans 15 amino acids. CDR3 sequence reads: CASSLVKGPTSRMYF. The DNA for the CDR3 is TGTGCCAGCAGCTTAGTAAAGGGCCCGACTAGTAGAATGTACTTC.

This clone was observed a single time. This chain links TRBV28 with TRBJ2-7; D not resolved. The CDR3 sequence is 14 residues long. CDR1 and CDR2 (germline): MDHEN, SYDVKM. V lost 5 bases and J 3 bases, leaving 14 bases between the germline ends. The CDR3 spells CASSPVTRHYEQYF. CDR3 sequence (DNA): TGTGCCAGCAGTCCCGTGACGAGACACTACGAGCAGTACTTC.

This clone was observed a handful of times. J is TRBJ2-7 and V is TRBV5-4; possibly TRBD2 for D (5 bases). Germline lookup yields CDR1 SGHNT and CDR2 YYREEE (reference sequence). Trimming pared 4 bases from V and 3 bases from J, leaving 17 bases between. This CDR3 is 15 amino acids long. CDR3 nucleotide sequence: TGTGCCAGCAGCCCCGGAGGATCCGTTCTCTACGAGCAGTACTTC. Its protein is CASSPGGSVLYEQYF.

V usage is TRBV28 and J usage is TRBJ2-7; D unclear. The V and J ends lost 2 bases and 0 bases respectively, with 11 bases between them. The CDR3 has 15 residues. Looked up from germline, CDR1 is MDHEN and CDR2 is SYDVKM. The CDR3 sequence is CASSLADMTSYEQYF. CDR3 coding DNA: TGTGCCAGCAGTTTAGCAGACATGACCTCCTACGAGCAGTACTTC.

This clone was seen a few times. This CDR3 is CASSQVRGPDTQYF. The CDR3 DNA follows: TGCGCCAGCAGCCAAGTTAGGGGTCCAGATACGCAGTATTTT. The chain uses TRBV4-1 and TRBJ2-3, with D possibly matching TRBD1 (5 bases). The V and J ends lost 1 base and 4 bases respectively, with 9 bases between them. Germline CDR1 MGHRA, CDR2 YSYEKL. The CDR3 totals 14 residues.

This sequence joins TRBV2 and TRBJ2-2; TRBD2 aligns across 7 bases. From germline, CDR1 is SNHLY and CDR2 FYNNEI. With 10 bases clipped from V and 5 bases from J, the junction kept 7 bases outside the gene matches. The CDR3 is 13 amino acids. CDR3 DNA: TGTGCCACTGCGGGAGTGGGAACCGGGGAGCTGTTTTTT. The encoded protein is CATAGVGTGELFF.

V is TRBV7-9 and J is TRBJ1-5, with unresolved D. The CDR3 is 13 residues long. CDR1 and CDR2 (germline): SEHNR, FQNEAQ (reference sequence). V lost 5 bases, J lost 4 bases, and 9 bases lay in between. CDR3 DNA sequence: TGTGCCAGCAGCCCGGAGCTAAATCAGCCCCAGCATTTT. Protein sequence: CASSPELNQPQHF.

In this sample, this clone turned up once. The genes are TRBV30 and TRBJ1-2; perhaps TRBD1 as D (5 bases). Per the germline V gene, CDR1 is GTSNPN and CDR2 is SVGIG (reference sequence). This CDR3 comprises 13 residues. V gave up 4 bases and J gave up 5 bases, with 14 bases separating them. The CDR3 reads CAWMGRGGYGYTF. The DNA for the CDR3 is TGTGCCTGGATGGGAAGGGGAGGGTATGGCTACACCTTC. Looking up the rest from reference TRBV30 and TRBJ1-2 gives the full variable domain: SQTIHQWPATLVQPVGSPLSLECTVEGTSNPNLYWYRQAAGRGLQLLFYSVGIGQISSEVPQNLSASRPQDRQFILSSKKLLLSDSGFYLCAWMGRGGYGYTFGSGTRLTVV.

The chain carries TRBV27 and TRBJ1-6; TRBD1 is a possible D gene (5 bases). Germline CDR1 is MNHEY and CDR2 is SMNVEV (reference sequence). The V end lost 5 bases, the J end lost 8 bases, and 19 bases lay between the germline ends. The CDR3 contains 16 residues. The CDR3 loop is CASSPQQVTGDSPLHF. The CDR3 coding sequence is TGTGCCAGCAGTCCACAACAGGTCACTGGGGATTCACCCCTCCACTTT.

The CDR3 loop is CASSSALYFLGEQYF. CDR3 coding DNA: TGTGCCAGCAGCTCAGCGTTATATTTCCTCGGGGAGCAGTACTTC. The chain employs TRBV6-5 and TRBJ2-7; no firm D call. Germline V gene data show CDR1 as MNHEY and CDR2 as SVGAGI. Trimming shortened V by 6 bases and J by 7 bases, and 22 bases separated the two germline ends. The length of the CDR3 is 15 residues.

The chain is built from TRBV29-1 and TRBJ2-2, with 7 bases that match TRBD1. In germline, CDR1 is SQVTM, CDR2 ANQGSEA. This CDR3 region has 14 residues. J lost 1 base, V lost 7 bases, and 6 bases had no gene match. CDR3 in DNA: TGCAGCGCCTACAGGGGCCTGAACACCGGGGAGCTGTTTTTT. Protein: CSAYRGLNTGELFF.

CDR3 sequence reads: CATGSSYNSPLHF. As DNA, the CDR3 is TGTGCCACCGGGAGCTCCTATAATTCACCCCTCCACTTT. The chain carries TRBV6-5 and TRBJ1-6; no reliable D call. Trimming shortened V by 10 bases and J by 0 bases, and 7 bases separated the two germline ends. Germline CDR1 and CDR2: MNHEY and SVGAGI. This CDR3 region has 13 residues.

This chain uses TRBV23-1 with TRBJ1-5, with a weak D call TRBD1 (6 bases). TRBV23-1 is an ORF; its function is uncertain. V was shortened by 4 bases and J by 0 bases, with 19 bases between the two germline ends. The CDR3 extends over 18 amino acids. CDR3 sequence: CASSPSKQGTYSNQPQHF. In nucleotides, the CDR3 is TGCGCCAGCAGTCCCTCGAAACAGGGAACGTATAGCAATCAGCCCCAGCATTTT.

The CDR3 DNA sequence: TGTGCCAGCAGCTCCCCTAGGGGGGATACGCAGTATTTT. It translates to CASSSPRGDTQYF. J is TRBJ2-3 and V is TRBV13; weak D call: TRBD1 (6 bases). Per the germline V gene, CDR1 is PRHDT and CDR2 is FYEKMQ (reference sequence). This CDR3 spans 13 amino acids. Between the trimmed V and J ends, which lost 4 bases and 6 bases, there was a span of 11 bases.

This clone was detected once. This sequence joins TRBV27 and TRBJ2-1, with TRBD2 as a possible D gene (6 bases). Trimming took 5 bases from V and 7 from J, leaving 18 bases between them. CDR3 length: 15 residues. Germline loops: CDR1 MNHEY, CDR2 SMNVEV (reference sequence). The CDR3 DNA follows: TGTGCCAGCAGTCCACTCGGGACTCTCGGAAATGAGCAGTTCTTC. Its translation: CASSPLGTLGNEQFF.

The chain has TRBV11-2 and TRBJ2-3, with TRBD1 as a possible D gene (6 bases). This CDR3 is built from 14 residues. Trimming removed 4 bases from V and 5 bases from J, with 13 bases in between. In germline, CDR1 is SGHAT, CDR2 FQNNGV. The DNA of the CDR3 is TGTGCCAGCAGCTCAGTCTTAGGGGGAGATACGCAGTATTTT. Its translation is CASSSVLGGDTQYF.

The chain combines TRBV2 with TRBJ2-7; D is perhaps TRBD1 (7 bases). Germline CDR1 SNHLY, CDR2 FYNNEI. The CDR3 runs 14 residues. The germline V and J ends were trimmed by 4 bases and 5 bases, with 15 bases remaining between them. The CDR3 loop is CASSASRGAHEQYF. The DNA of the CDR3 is TGTGCCAGCAGTGCATCCAGGGGGGCCCACGAGCAGTACTTC.

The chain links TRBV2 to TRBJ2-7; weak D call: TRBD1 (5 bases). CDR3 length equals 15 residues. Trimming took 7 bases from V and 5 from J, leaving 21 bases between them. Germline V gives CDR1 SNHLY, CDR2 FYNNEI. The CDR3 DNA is TGTGCCAGCACCCCAAGTGGACACCGAAACGACGAGCAGTACTTC. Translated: CASTPSGHRNDEQYF.

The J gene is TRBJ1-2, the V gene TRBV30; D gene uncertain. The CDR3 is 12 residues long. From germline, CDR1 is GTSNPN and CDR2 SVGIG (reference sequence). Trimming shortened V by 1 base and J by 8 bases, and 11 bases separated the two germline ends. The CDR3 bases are TGTGCCTGGAGTGCCCAAGGAGGCGGCTACACCTTC. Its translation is CAWSAQGGGYTF. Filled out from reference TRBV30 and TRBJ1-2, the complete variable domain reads SQTIHQWPATLVQPVGSPLSLECTVEGTSNPNLYWYRQAAGRGLQLLFYSVGIGQISSEVPQNLSASRPQDRQFILSSKKLLLSDSGFYLCAWSAQGGGYTFGSGTRLTVV.

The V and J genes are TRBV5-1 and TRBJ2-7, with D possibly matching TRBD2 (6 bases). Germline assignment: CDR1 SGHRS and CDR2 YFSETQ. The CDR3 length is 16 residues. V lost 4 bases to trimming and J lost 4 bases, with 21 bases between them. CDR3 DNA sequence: TGCGCCAGCAGCCCTGGGACTTCCTCTGTGAAATACGAGCAGTACTTC. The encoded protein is CASSPGTSSVKYEQYF.

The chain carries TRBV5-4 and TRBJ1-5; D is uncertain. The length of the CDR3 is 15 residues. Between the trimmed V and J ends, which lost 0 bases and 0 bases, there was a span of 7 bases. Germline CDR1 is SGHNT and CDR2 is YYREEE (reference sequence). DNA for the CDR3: TGTGCCAGCAGCTTGGGAGGGAATAGCAATCAGCCCCAGCATTTT. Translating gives CASSLGGNSNQPQHF. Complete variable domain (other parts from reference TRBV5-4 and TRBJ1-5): ETGVTQSPTHLIKTRGQQVTLRCSSQSGHNTVSWYQQALGQGPQFIFQYYREEENGRGNFPPRFSGLQFPNYSSELNVNALELDDSALYLCASSLGGNSNQPQHFGDGTRLSIL.

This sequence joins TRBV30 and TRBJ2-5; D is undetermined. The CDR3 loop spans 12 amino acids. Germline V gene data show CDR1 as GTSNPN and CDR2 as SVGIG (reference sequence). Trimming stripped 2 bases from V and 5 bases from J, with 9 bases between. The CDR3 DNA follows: TGTGCCTGGAGTCTCCGGTTGGAGACCCAGTACTTC. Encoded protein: CAWSLRLETQYF.

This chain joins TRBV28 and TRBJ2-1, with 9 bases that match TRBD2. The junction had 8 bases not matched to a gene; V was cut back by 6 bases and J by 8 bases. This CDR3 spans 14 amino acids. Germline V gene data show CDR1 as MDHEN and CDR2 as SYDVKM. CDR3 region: CASRPGLAVHEQFF. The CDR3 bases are TGTGCCAGCAGACCGGGACTAGCTGTACATGAGCAGTTCTTC.

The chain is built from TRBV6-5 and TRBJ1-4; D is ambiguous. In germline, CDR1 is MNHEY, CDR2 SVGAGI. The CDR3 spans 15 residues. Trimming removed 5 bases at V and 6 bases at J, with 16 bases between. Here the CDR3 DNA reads TGTGCCAGCAGTAAGGGTAGCGGAGAATATGAAAAACTGTTTTTT. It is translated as CASSKGSGEYEKLFF.

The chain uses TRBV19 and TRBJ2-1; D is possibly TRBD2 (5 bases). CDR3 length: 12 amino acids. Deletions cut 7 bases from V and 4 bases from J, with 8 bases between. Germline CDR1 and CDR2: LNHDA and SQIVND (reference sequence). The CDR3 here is CASTGVYNEQFF. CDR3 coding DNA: TGTGCCAGTACCGGGGTATACAATGAGCAGTTCTTC.